The source of this T cell receptor (beta chain) is a study of blood T cells in healthy people across ages. Findings and caveats of the study: Older age coincided with a roughly linear decline in TCR beta diversity per million T cells.

Each sample yielded at least 7 million isolated PBMCs. Concerning this clonotype: Its antigen is not identified.

For the second PCR, which ran for 7 to 11 cycles, a sample-barcoded 5' primer and a J-beta primer mix were used. Unique molecular identifiers of 12 random nucleotides labeled each cDNA. TCRdb used MiXCR to reprocess the 5' RACE reads, holding one entry per CDR3 protein. The sample contains more than 500,000 distinct CDR3 sequences, over 25% of which appear only once. CDR1 is SGHNT, CDR2 YYREEE, per germline (reference sequence). This CDR3 spans 15 amino acids. J lost 5 bases, V lost 1 base, and 9 bases had no gene match. These data also featured in a second study, about T cells of mothers and their children. That work contributes: With unrelated pairs as the comparison, related mother-child pairs had a slightly higher overlap that was not significant.

The chain carries TRBV5-4 and TRBJ2-7; 7 bases are a match to TRBD1. The receptor was isolated from a boy aged 2-15 years in good health. The sample was blood. CDR3 protein: CASSLSGRGINEQYF. In DNA form, the CDR3 reads TGTGCCAGCAGCTTGTCAGGCAGGGGGATCAACGAGCAGTACTTC.